One sample yielded the 25 T cell receptor beta chains listed below, sequenced in a study of cytomegalovirus exposure and HLA in healthy donors. Amplification used 60 Vbeta primers and 13 Jbeta primers. Libraries were prepared by immunoSEQ multiplex PCR; TCRdb keeps only in-frame clonotypes and omits some of them. The repertoire has roughly 100,000 clones, more than 75% of them found once; the top ten carry approximately 10%. Sequencing input: PBMCs. The source of these receptors is a human donor in good health.

The chain uses TRBV9 and TRBJ2-1, with 7 nucleotides matching TRBD2. The CDR3 has 15 residues. The V and J ends lost 1 base and 5 bases, in that order; junction bases with no gene match: 6. CDR1 and CDR2 from the germline V gene are SGDLS and YYNGEE. The CDR3 region is CASSVSSGTNNEQFF. The DNA of the CDR3 is TGTGCCAGCAGCGTATCAAGCGGGACGAACAATGAGCAGTTCTTC.

V is TRBV5-6 and J is TRBJ2-5; TRBD2 matches 7 bases. The J call may be faulty, since TRBJ2-7 better matches the DNA end. Germline V gives CDR1 SGHDT, CDR2 YYEEEE. This CDR3 contains 12 residues. This chain's CDR3 is CASSLGRDEQYF. CDR3 sequence (DNA): TGTGCCAGCAGTCTGGGGAGGGACGAGCAGTACTTC.

This clone has only one observation. The chain combines TRBV7-8 with TRBJ2-3, with TRBD2 matching over 8 bases. This CDR3 spans 16 amino acids. Germline-derived CDR1 and CDR2 are SGHVS and FQNEAQ. The V segment lost 4 bases and the J segment 2 bases; nucleotides outside the gene matches: 8. The CDR3 nucleotides are TGTGCCAGCAGCTCTTGGCGGGAGGTGAACACAGATACGCAGTATTTT. Translation: CASSSWREVNTDTQYF.

J is TRBJ1-2 and V is TRBV27, with 8 bases that match TRBD1. CDR3 size: 15 residues. CDR1 is MNHEY, CDR2 SMNVEV, per germline (reference sequence). Trimming at V came to 4 bases and at J to 1 base, leaving 5 bases not matched to a gene. Written as DNA, the CDR3 is TGTGCCAGCAGTTCCGCCGGACAGGGTAACTATGGCTACACCTTC. Translation: CASSSAGQGNYGYTF.

This chain links TRBV6-4 with TRBJ1-2, with 8 bases aligning to TRBD1. Germline-derived CDR1 and CDR2 are MRHNA and SNTAGT. Unmatched junction bases numbered 4, after V lost 0 bases and J lost 7 bases. CDR3 length: 14 amino acids. CDR3 sequence reads: CASSDSGTGSGYTF. The CDR3 nucleotides read TGTGCCAGCAGTGACTCGGGGACAGGTTCTGGCTACACCTTC.

The V call is TRBV27, the J call TRBJ2-7; D unresolved. The V end lost 7 bases, the J end lost 2 bases, and 15 bases lay between the germline ends. The CDR3 length is 14 residues. Per germline, CDR1 MNHEY and CDR2 SMNVEV (reference sequence). CDR3 DNA: TGTGCCAGCATTCCACTGGCAGGTGCCTACGAGCAGTACTTC. Translation: CASIPLAGAYEQYF.

The chain combines TRBV27 with TRBJ2-3; 7 bases fit TRBD2. Unmatched junction bases numbered 11, after V lost 5 bases and J lost 0 bases. CDR1 and CDR2 from the germline V gene are MNHEY and SMNVEV (reference sequence). The CDR3 consists of 17 residues. The CDR3 region has the DNA TGTGCCAGCAGTCCGAGGGCCCGCGGGGGTAGCACAGATACGCAGTATTTT. Encoded protein: CASSPRARGGSTDTQYF.

The chain carries TRBV7-6 and TRBJ2-1; 7 bases match TRBD1. With 4 bases clipped from V and 8 bases from J, the junction kept 11 bases outside the gene matches. There are 15 residues in the CDR3. Germline V gene sequence: CDR1 SGHVS, CDR2 FNYEAQ. The CDR3 sequence: CASSSYEGAVYEQFF. The CDR3, as DNA: TGTGCCAGCAGCTCCTATGAGGGGGCGGTCTATGAGCAGTTCTTC.

The chain joins TRBV27 to TRBJ1-4, with TRBD1 as a possible D gene (6 bases). This CDR3 has 14 residues. Germline values: CDR1 MNHEY, CDR2 SMNVEV (reference sequence). V was shortened by 3 bases and J by 4 bases, with 9 bases between the two germline ends. In DNA, the CDR3 is TGTGCCAGCAGTTTTACAGGGCTTAATGAAAAACTGTTTTTT. It specifies CASSFTGLNEKLFF.

This clone has just a few counts. The chain links TRBV9 to TRBJ1-1; D unresolved. Looked up from germline, CDR1 is SGDLS and CDR2 is YYNGEE. Deletions cut 0 bases from V and 0 bases from J, with 12 bases between. The length of the CDR3 is 16 residues. CDR3 region: CASSVATSRVNTEAFF. The CDR3 coding sequence is TGTGCCAGCAGCGTAGCTACGAGTCGGGTGAACACTGAAGCTTTCTTT. The variable domain in full, completed from reference TRBV9 and TRBJ1-1, reads DSGVTQTPKHLITATGQRVTLRCSPRSGDLSVYWYQQSLDQGLQFLIQYYNGEERAKGNILERFSAQQFPDLHSELNLSSLELGDSALYFCASSVATSRVNTEAFFGQGTRLTVV.

CDR3 DNA sequence: TGTGCCAGCAGTCCACTTCCGGGACAGACCAACACTGAAGCTTTCTTT. Translated: CASSPLPGQTNTEAFF. The rearrangement links TRBV6-6 to TRBJ1-1, with TRBD1 identical over 7 bases. Unmatched junction bases numbered 11, after V lost 5 bases and J lost 2 bases. The CDR3 runs to 16 residues. CDR1 MNHNY and CDR2 SVGAGI come from the germline V gene (reference sequence).

The rearrangement joins TRBV19 to TRBJ1-5, with D perhaps TRBD1 (5 bases). V gave up 7 bases and J gave up 3 bases, with 13 bases separating them. Germline CDR1 LNHDA, CDR2 SQIVND (reference sequence). The length of the CDR3 is 14 residues. CDR3 sequence (DNA): TGTGCCAGTAATGAGGCAGGGTACAATCAGCCCCAGCATTTT. It specifies CASNEAGYNQPQHF.

The V call is TRBV11-3, the J call TRBJ2-1, with 7 nucleotides matching TRBD1. This CDR3 is built from 16 residues. V shed 4 bases, J shed 6 bases, and the junction held 12 bases outside the gene matches. Per germline, CDR1 SGHNT and CDR2 YENEEA. The CDR3 coding sequence is TGTGCCAGCAGCTCCCTCCACCCGGGACAGCTCAATGAGCAGTTCTTC. Protein product: CASSSLHPGQLNEQFF.

This chain connects TRBV13 to TRBJ2-1; D might be TRBD1 (6 bases). The CDR3 is 17 amino acids. The V end lost 5 bases, the J end lost 0 bases, and 17 bases lay between the germline ends. Germline CDR1 and CDR2: PRHDT and FYEKMQ (reference sequence). The CDR3 nucleotides are TGTGCCAGCAGCCAATCAGGGGTCTCCCTCTCCTACAATGAGCAGTTCTTC. Its protein product is CASSQSGVSLSYNEQFF.

This clone was detected only a few times. The chain is built from TRBV5-4 and TRBJ2-7; D remains ambiguous. In germline, CDR1 is SGHNT, CDR2 YYREEE (reference sequence). The germline V and J ends were trimmed by 4 bases and 3 bases, with 5 bases remaining between them. The CDR3 totals 11 residues. The CDR3 here is CASSLDYEQYF. Written as DNA, the CDR3 is TGTGCCAGCAGCCTAGACTACGAGCAGTACTTC.

The V and J genes are TRBV15 and TRBJ2-5; possible D gene TRBD1, 6 bases. From germline, CDR1 is LNHNV and CDR2 YYDKDF (reference sequence). The CDR3 extends over 14 amino acids. V dropped 6 bases and J dropped 4 bases, with 15 bases sitting between them. CDR3 nucleotides: TGTGCCACCAGTCGGGACACCGGAGGAGAGACCCAGTACTTC. Translation: CATSRDTGGETQYF.

The chain recombines TRBV19 with TRBJ2-7; the match to TRBD1 covers 8 bases. V lost 3 bases to trimming and J lost 1 base; unmatched junction nucleotides: 8. Germline CDR1 and CDR2: LNHDA and SQIVND (reference sequence). The CDR3 is made up of 16 amino acids. In DNA, the CDR3 is TGTGCCAGTAGTATGAGACAGGGGTTGGAATCCTACGAGCAGTACTTC. It yields the protein CASSMRQGLESYEQYF.

This clone has a handful of counts. The J gene is TRBJ2-7, the V gene TRBV6-6; D is possibly TRBD2 (6 bases). The V end was cut by 5 bases, the J end by 6 bases, with 11 bases between. The CDR3 length is 12 residues. Germline CDR1 and CDR2: MNHNY and SVGAGI (reference sequence). The CDR3 is CASSALAGEQYF. The CDR3 DNA reads as TGTGCCAGCAGTGCACTAGCTGGCGAGCAGTACTTC.

This chain connects TRBV18 to TRBJ1-4; no clear D. Trimming cost V 4 bases and J 7 bases, with 13 bases left between them. The germline gives CDR1 KGHSH, CDR2 LQKENI. The CDR3 runs 14 residues. CDR3 DNA: TGTGCCAGCTCACTTCAAACTATTGGTGAAAAACTGTTTTTT. Translating it yields CASSLQTIGEKLFF.

This CDR3 reads CASSLGWDRGLVGNQPQHF. The CDR3 DNA is TGTGCCAGCAGTTTGGGGTGGGACAGGGGGCTCGTAGGCAATCAGCCCCAGCATTTT. The genes are TRBV27 and TRBJ1-5; 12 nucleotides agree with TRBD1. Losses at the gene ends were 3 bases for V and 2 bases for J; bases not matched to a gene: 11. This CDR3 region has 19 residues. CDR1 MNHEY and CDR2 SMNVEV come from the germline V gene (reference sequence).

This chain uses TRBV19 with TRBJ2-5; 9 bases are a match to TRBD1. CDR3 length: 14 amino acids. Trimming took 7 bases from V and 4 from J; bases not matched to a gene: 7. In germline, CDR1 is LNHDA, CDR2 SQIVND (reference sequence). The CDR3 nucleotides are TGTGCCAGTACGGACAGGGGTCGAGGAGAGACCCAGTACTTC. Translated, it gives CASTDRGRGETQYF.

The V gene is TRBV7-2, the J gene TRBJ2-7; 9 bases agree with TRBD1. J lost 6 bases, V lost 5 bases, and 14 bases had no gene match. The CDR3 is 16 residues long. Germline CDR1 reads SGHTA; CDR2 reads FQGNSA. CDR3: CASSGGDRVKGSEQYF. The CDR3 DNA reads TGTGCCAGCAGCGGGGGGGACAGGGTGAAAGGATCCGAGCAGTACTTC.

This rearrangement joins TRBV19 to TRBJ1-2, with a weak D call TRBD1 (5 bases). This CDR3 is built from 16 residues. V gave up 1 base and J gave up 4 bases, with 16 bases separating them. Germline loops: CDR1 LNHDA, CDR2 SQIVND (reference sequence). CDR3 amino acids: CASSIGDSATIYGYTF. The CDR3 DNA reads TGTGCCAGTAGTATAGGCGACAGTGCTACAATCTATGGCTACACCTTC. Full variable domain (rest looked up from reference TRBV19 and TRBJ1-2): DGGITQSPKYLFRKEGQNVTLSCEQNLNHDAMYWYRQDPGQGLRLIYYSQIVNDFQKGDIAEGYSVSREKKESFPLTVTSAQKNPTAFYLCASSIGDSATIYGYTFGSGTRLTVV.

A remark on this clone: At one end the junction does not follow the germline gene, possibly because of a read error. The rearrangement uses TRBV7-7 and TRBJ2-2; 9 positions match TRBD2. The CDR3 extends over 15 amino acids. Germline V gives CDR1 SSHAT, CDR2 FNYEAQ (reference sequence). The chain's CDR3 is CASRPAGGKAGELFF. For the CDR3, the DNA is TGTGCTAGCAGGCCAGCGGGGGGCAAAGCCGGGGAGCTGTTTTTT.

This clone was seen only once. This chain joins TRBV5-4 and TRBJ2-5; 15 nucleotides agree with TRBD2. The J call is doubtful: the DNA matches TRBJ2-7 better. The CDR3 contains 16 residues. Looked up from germline, CDR1 is SGHNT and CDR2 is YYREEE (reference sequence). CDR3 DNA sequence: TGTGCCAGCAGCCTCGGACTAGCGGGGGGGCTCTACGAGCAGTACTTC. Its translation is CASSLGLAGGLYEQYF.